The next 3 T cell receptor beta chains were all read from a single sample in a study of yellow fever vaccine responses in identical twins. TCRdb ran MiXCR on the RT-PCR reads and lists one entry per CDR3 protein. The sample carries roughly 36,000 distinct CDR3 sequences, more than 50% recorded once. Source: T cells from blood (PBMCs), unsorted or a sorted subset (not recorded which), taken before or after yellow fever vaccination (not recorded which). The receptors shown here come from a woman younger than 35 who received the yellow fever vaccine.

The chain is built from TRBV5-6 and TRBJ2-3; D is perhaps TRBD1 or TRBD2 (5 bases each). With 4 bases removed from V and 2 bases from J, the gap between germline ends came to 20 bases. The CDR3 has 17 amino acids. Germline CDR1 reads SGHDT; CDR2 reads YYEEEE. CDR3 coding DNA: TGTGCCAGCAGCCCCATCCTGGGGGACGAAAACACAGATACGCAGTATTTT. Amino acid sequence: CASSPILGDENTDTQYF.

This clonotype is deemed medium-sized. J is TRBJ2-3 and V is TRBV2; unclear D gene. The CDR3 contains 14 residues. Germline assignment: CDR1 SNHLY and CDR2 FYNNEI. V was cut by 0 bases and J by 2 bases, with 6 bases left in between. The CDR3 loop is CASSEATHTDTQYF. DNA for the CDR3: TGTGCCAGCAGTGAAGCGACTCACACAGATACGCAGTATTTT.

There are a few counts of this clonotype. The gene calls are TRBV4-2 and TRBJ1-4; 10 bases agree with TRBD1. The V gene end was trimmed by 3 bases and the J gene end by 7 bases; junction bases not matched to a gene: 5. The CDR3 runs 15 residues. In germline, CDR1 is LGHNA, CDR2 YNFKEQ. CDR3 loop: CASSHRQGAPEKLFF. The CDR3, as DNA: TGTGCCAGCAGCCATCGACAGGGGGCGCCTGAAAAACTGTTTTTT.